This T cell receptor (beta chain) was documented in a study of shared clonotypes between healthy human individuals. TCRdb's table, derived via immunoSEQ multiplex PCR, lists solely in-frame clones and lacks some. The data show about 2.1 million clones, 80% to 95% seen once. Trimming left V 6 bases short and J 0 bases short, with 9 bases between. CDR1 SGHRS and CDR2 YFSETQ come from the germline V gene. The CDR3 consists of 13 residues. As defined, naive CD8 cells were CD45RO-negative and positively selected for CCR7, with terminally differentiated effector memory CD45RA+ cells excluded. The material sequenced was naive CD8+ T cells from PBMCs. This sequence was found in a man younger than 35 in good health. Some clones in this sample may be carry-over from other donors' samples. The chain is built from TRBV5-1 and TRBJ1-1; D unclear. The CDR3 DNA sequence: TGCGCCAGCACGGGGAAACTGAACACTGAAGCTTTCTTT. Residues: CASTGKLNTEAFF.